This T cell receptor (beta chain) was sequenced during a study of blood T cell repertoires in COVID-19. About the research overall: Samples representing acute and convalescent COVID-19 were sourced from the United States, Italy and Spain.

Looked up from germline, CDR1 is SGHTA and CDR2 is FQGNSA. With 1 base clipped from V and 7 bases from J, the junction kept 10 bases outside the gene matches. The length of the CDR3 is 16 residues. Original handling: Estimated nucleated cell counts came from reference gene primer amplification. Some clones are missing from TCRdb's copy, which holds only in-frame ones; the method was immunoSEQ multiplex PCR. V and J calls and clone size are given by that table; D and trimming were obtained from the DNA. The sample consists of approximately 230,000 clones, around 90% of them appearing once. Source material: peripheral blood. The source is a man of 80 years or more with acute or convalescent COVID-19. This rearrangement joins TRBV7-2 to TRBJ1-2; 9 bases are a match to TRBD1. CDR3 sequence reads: CASSLDGTGSSAGYTF. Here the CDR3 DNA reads TGTGCCAGCAGCTTAGACGGGACAGGGTCTTCCGCTGGCTACACCTTC.